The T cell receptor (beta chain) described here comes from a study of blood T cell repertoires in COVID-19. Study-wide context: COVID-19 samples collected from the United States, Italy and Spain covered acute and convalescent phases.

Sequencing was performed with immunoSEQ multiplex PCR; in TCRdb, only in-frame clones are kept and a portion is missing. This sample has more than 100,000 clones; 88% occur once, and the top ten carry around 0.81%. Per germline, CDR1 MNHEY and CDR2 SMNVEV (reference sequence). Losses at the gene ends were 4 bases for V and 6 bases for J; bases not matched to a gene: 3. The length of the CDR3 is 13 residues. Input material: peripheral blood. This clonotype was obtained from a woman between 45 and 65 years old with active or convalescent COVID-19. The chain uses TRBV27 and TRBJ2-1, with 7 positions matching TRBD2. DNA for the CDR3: TGTGCCAGCAGTTACCCGGGGGGCAATGAGCAGTTCTTC. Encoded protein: CASSYPGGNEQFF.